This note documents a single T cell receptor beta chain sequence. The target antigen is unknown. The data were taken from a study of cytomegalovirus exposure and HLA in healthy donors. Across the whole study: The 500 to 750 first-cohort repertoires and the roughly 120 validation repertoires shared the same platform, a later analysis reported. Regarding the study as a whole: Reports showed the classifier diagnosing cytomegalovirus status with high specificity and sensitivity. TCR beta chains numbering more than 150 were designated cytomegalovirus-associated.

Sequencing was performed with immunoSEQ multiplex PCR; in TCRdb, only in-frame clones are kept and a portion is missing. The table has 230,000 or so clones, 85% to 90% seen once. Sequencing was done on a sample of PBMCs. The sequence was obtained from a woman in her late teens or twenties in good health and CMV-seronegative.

The DNA of the CDR3 is TGTGCCAGCAGTTATGGACAGAGCTCCTACAATGAGCAGTTCTTC. Amino acid sequence: CASSYGQSSYNEQFF. The chain joins TRBV6-5 to TRBJ2-1; D might be TRBD1 (6 bases). Deletions cut 3 bases from V and 0 bases from J, with 9 bases between. CDR1 MNHEY and CDR2 SVGAGI come from the germline V gene. The CDR3 has 15 residues.